This T cell receptor (beta chain) is drawn from a study of immune cell composition in non-small cell lung cancer. Study-level results: Squamous carcinomas (around 80%) more often had tumour-associated clones >0.5% than adenocarcinomas (roughly 33%).

The normal lung sample lay at least 3 cm, and maximally far, from the tumour. A note on this clone: The antigen remains unidentified.

V shed 8 bases and J 4 bases; nucleotides not matched to a gene: 3. Germline V gives CDR1 DFQATT, CDR2 SNEGSKA (reference sequence). The CDR3 contains 11 residues. The repertoire was sequenced with immunoSEQ multiplex PCR; TCRdb's copy has only in-frame clones and lacks some. Among 2,000 or so clones, 77% were seen once, and the ten largest hold roughly 12%. This chain links TRBV20-1 with TRBJ1-1, with 8 bases identical to TRBD1. The source is a human donor with non-small cell lung cancer. Sequenced input: non-adjacent lung tissue. In DNA form, the CDR3 reads TGCAGTACCGACAGGGGCACTGAAGCTTTCTTT. As protein: CSTDRGTEAFF.